A selection of T cell receptor beta chains follows, all from one sample in a study of blood T cell repertoires in COVID-19. TCRdb's table, derived via immunoSEQ multiplex PCR, lists solely in-frame clones and lacks some. The profile covers around 250,000 clones, with approximately 86% appearing a single time and around 3.2% taken by the ten largest. Sequencing was performed on peripheral blood. The receptors were gathered from a woman between 18 and 29 years old with acute or convalescent COVID-19. CDR3s leave out the opening cysteine and the closing phenylalanine or tryptophan. Size is omitted from some rows. Given values are once, few, many or a class for expanded clones.

V: TRBV30
size: .
J: TRBJ2-7
CDR3: AWTRQGYEQY

V: TRBV20-1
size: .
J: TRBJ2-5
CDR3: SASEGVTQY

V: TRBV11-2
size: once
J: TRBJ2-7
CDR3: ASSPVAGTGAYEQY

V: TRBV18
size: .
J: TRBJ1-2
CDR3: ASSPGDNLGYT

V: TRBV9
size: .
J: TRBJ1-5
CDR3: ASSKDIYNQPQH

V: TRBV5-1
size: .
J: TRBJ1-2
CDR3: ASSFRAEGNGYT

V: TRBV6-5
size: .
J: TRBJ1-4
CDR3: ASSYDRGSEKLF

V: TRBV5-4
size: .
J: TRBJ1-1
CDR3: ASSLPGFLNTEAF

V: TRBV3-1/TRBV3-2
size: once
J: TRBJ1-2
CDR3: ASSQDHTGAYGYT

V: TRBV7-8
size: .
J: TRBJ2-1
CDR3: ASSLPTRLAGGHNEQF

V: TRBV6-2/TRBV6-3
size: few
J: TRBJ2-3
CDR3: ASSYSGVSTDTQY

V: TRBV6-1
size: once
J: TRBJ2-1
CDR3: ASSELAALINEQF

V: TRBV3-1/TRBV3-2
size: few
J: TRBJ2-3
CDR3: ASSQGGTSGPTDTQY

V: TRBV5-1
size: .
J: TRBJ2-1
CDR3: ASSLRGGDYNEQF

V: TRBV24-1
size: .
J: TRBJ2-7
CDR3: ATSDPQGSSYEQY

V: TRBV30
size: .
J: TRBJ1-5
CDR3: AWSNVGQGQPQH

V: TRBV4-3
size: few
J: TRBJ1-1
CDR3: ASSQDWGQLMNTEAF

V: TRBV7-6
size: .
J: TRBJ1-6
CDR3: ASSLGQGDSPLH

V: TRBV5-1
size: .
J: TRBJ2-7
CDR3: ASRDERVYPYEQY

V: TRBV10-3
size: once
J: TRBJ1-5
CDR3: AISDRGQPQH

V: TRBV2
size: .
J: TRBJ1-2
CDR3: ASSLDRGDYGYT

V: TRBV7-2
size: .
J: TRBJ2-1
CDR3: ASSPRTSGSQNEQF

V: TRBV7-2
size: once
J: TRBJ1-2
CDR3: ASSPGQTYGYT

V: TRBV18
size: few
J: TRBJ2-7
CDR3: ASSPTSPSYEQY

V: TRBV14
size: .
J: TRBJ2-7
CDR3: ASSQDGGGTYEQY

V: TRBV6-5
size: .
J: TRBJ2-2
CDR3: ASSYYAGDFPGELF

V: TRBV28
size: .
J: TRBJ2-3
CDR3: ASSLGGSTDTQY

V: TRBV6-5
size: .
J: TRBJ1-3
CDR3: ASSYFTVSGNTIY

V: TRBV2
size: .
J: TRBJ2-7
CDR3: ASRGQGGEQY

V: TRBV6-1
size: .
J: TRBJ2-7
CDR3: ASSDMRAPYEQY

V: TRBV7-3
size: once
J: TRBJ1-5
CDR3: ASSLAPNQPQH

V: TRBV27
size: .
J: TRBJ2-1
CDR3: ASSLLQGGHGLAYNEQF

V: TRBV28
size: .
J: TRBJ2-7
CDR3: ASSQGGELQGY